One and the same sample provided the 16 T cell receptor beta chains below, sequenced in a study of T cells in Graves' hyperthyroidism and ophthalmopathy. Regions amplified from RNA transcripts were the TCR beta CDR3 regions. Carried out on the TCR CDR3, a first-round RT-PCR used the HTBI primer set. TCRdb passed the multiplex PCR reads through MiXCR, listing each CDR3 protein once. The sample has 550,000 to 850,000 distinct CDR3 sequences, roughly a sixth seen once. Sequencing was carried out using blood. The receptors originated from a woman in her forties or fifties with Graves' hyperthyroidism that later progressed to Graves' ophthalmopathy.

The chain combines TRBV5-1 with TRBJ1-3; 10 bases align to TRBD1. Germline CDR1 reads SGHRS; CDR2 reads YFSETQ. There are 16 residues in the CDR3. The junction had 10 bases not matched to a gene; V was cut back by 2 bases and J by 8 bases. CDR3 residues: CASSLNRDRGYDTIYF. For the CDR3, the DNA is TGCGCCAGCAGCTTAAACCGGGACAGGGGTTACGACACCATATATTTT.

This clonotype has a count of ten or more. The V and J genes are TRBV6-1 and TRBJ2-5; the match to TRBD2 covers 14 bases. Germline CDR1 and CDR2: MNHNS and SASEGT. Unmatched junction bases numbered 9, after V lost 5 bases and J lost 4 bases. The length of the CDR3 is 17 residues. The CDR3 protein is CASSSSRLAGGPETQYF. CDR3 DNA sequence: TGTGCCAGCAGTTCCTCCCGACTAGCGGGGGGGCCAGAGACCCAGTACTTC.

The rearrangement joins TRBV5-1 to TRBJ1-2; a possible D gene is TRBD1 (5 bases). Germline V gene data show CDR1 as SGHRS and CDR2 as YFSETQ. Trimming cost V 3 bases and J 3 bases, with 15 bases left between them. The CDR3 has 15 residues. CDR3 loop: CASSSARDGHYGYTF. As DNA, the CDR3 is TGCGCCAGCAGCTCAGCCCGGGACGGGCACTATGGCTACACCTTC.

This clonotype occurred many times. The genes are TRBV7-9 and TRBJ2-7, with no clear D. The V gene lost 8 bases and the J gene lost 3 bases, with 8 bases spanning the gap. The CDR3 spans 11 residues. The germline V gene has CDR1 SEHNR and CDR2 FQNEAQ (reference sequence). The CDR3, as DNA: TGTGCCAGCGAGGCAGACTACGAGCAGTACTTC. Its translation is CASEADYEQYF.

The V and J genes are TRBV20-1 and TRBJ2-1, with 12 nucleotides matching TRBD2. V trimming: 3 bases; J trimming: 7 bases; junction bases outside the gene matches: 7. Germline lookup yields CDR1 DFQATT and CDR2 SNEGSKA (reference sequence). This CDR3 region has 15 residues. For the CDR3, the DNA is TGCAGTGCTAGCCCTAGCGGGGGGGCCAGGAATGAGCAGTTCTTC. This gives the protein CSASPSGGARNEQFF.

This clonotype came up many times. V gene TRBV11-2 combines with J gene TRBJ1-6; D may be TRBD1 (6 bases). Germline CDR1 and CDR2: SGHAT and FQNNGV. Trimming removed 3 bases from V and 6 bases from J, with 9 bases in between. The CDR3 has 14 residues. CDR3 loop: CASSLGHFNSPLHF. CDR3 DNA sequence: TGTGCCAGCAGCTTGGGACATTTTAATTCACCCCTCCACTTT.

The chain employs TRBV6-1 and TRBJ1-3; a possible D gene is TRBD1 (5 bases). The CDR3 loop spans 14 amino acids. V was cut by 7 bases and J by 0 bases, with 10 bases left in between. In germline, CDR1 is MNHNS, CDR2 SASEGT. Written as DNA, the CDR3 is TGTGCCAGCAACTCAGGACACTCTGGAAACACCATATATTTT. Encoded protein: CASNSGHSGNTIYF.

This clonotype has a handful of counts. In DNA, the CDR3 is TGTGCCAGCAGTTACGGGACAGCGAATAATTCACCCCTCCACTTT. Encoded protein: CASSYGTANNSPLHF. The chain couples TRBV6-5 to TRBJ1-6, with TRBD1 matching 7 bases. Germline V gives CDR1 MNHEY, CDR2 SVGAGI. The CDR3 is 15 amino acids. Losses at the gene ends were 2 bases for V and 5 bases for J; bases not matched to a gene: 3.

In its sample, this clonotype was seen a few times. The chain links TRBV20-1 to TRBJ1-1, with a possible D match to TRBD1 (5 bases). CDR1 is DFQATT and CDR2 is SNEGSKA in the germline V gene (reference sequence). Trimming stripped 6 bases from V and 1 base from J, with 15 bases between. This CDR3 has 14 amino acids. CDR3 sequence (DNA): TGCAGTGCCAGCGACAGTTTTCCGAACACTGAAGCTTTCTTT. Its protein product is CSASDSFPNTEAFF.

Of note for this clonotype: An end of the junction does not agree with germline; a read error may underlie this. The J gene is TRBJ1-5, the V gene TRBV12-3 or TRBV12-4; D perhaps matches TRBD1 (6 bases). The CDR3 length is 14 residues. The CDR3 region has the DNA TGTGCCAGCGGTTTTGGGGGCATCAGACAGCCCCAGCATTTT. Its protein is CASGFGGIRQPQHF.

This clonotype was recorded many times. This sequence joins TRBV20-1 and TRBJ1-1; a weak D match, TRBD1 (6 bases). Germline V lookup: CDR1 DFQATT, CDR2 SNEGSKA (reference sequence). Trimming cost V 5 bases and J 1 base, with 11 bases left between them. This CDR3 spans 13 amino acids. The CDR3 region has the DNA TGCAGTGCTGCCTTGGGACAGAACACTGAAGCTTTCTTT. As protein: CSAALGQNTEAFF.

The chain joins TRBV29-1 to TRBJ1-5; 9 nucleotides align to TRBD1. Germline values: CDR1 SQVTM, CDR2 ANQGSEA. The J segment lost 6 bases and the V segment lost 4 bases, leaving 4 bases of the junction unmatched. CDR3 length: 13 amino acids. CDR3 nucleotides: TGCAGCGTTGGGGGACAGGGCCGTCAGCCCCAGCATTTT. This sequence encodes CSVGGQGRQPQHF.

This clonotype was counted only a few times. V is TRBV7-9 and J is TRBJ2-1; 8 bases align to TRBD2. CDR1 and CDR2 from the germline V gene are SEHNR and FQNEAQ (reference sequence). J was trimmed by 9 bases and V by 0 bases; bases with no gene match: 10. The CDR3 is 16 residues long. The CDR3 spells CASSLAVSGEGIEQFF. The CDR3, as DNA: TGTGCCAGCAGCTTAGCGGTTAGCGGGGAGGGAATTGAGCAGTTCTTC. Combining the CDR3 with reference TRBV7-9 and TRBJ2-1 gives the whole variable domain DTGVSQNPRHKITKRGQNVTFRCDPISEHNRLYWYRQTLGQGPEFLTYFQNEAQLEKSRLLSDRFSAERPKGSFSTLEIQRTEQGDSAMYLCASSLAVSGEGIEQFFGPGTRLTVL.

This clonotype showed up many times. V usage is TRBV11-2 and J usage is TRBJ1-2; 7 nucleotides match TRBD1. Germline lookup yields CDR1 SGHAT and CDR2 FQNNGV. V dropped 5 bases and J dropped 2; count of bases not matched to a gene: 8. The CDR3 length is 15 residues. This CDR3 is CASSGFRDSNYGYTF. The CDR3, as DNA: TGTGCCAGCAGCGGCTTCCGGGACAGCAACTATGGCTACACCTTC.

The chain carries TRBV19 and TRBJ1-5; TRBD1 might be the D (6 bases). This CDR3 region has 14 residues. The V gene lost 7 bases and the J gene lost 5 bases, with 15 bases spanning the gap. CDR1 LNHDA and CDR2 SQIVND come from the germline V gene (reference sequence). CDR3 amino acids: CASKRAGADQPQHF. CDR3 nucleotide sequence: TGTGCCAGTAAACGGGCAGGGGCTGATCAGCCCCAGCATTTT.

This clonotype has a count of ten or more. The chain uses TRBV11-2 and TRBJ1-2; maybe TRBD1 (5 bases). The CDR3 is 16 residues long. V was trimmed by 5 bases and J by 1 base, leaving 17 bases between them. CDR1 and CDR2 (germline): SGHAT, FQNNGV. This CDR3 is CASSPSPGDVNYGYTF. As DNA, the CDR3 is TGTGCCAGCAGCCCGAGTCCCGGGGACGTTAACTATGGCTACACCTTC.